What follows are 15 T cell receptor beta chains derived from one specimen sequenced in a study of TIL therapy for anti-PD-1-resistant metastatic lung cancer. Sequencing used immunoSEQ v3. Sequenced by immunoSEQ multiplex PCR; TCRdb stores in-frame clones only, minus some. The sample holds about 60,000 clones, roughly 69% seen once. Time point in this sample: pre-treatment sample, taken before nivolumab and TIL therapy. Sequencing was performed on blood, taken at baseline. These receptors were taken from a person between 25 and 79 years old with non-small cell lung cancer.

The rearrangement joins TRBV30 to TRBJ2-1; TRBD2 might be the D (6 bases). Trimming took off 3 bases at V and 2 bases at J, with 11 bases between the two ends. Germline V gives CDR1 GTSNPN, CDR2 SVGIG (reference sequence). The CDR3 has 14 amino acids. The CDR3: CAWRGGLTYNEQFF. The CDR3 DNA is TGTGCCTGGAGGGGAGGTCTTACCTACAATGAGCAGTTCTTC. The full variable domain, rest sourced from reference TRBV30 and TRBJ2-1, is SQTIHQWPATLVQPVGSPLSLECTVEGTSNPNLYWYRQAAGRGLQLLFYSVGIGQISSEVPQNLSASRPQDRQFILSSKKLLLSDSGFYLCAWRGGLTYNEQFFGPGTRLTVL.

The chain joins TRBV7-2 to TRBJ1-4; D is unresolved. Germline V CDR1 and CDR2: SGHTA, FQGNSA. The CDR3 is made up of 16 amino acids. V shed 2 bases and J shed 8 bases, with 18 bases lying between them. The chain's CDR3 is CASSLSLLLGGEKLFF. DNA of the CDR3: TGTGCCAGCAGCTTAAGTCTCCTGCTCGGAGGGGAAAAACTGTTTTTT.

This clone was observed a handful of times. The chain joins TRBV5-1 to TRBJ1-2; weak D call: TRBD1 (6 bases). The CDR3 has 16 amino acids. Germline V lookup: CDR1 SGHRS, CDR2 YFSETQ. Trimming shortened V by 0 bases and J by 3 bases, and 15 bases separated the two germline ends. The CDR3 nucleotides read TGCGCCAGCAGCTTGGGGACAGCGACCTCCTACTATGGCTACACCTTC. Translating gives CASSLGTATSYYGYTF.

The chain couples TRBV6-6 to TRBJ2-6; D not certain. Germline loops: CDR1 MNHNY, CDR2 SVGAGI (reference sequence). Trimming removed 5 bases from V and 1 base from J, with 12 bases in between. The CDR3 runs 16 residues. CDR3 region: CASSQRTESGANVLTF. CDR3 in DNA: TGTGCCAGCAGTCAAAGGACCGAATCTGGGGCCAACGTCCTGACTTTC.

This chain connects TRBV5-1 to TRBJ2-3, with 7 bases fitting TRBD1. The length of the CDR3 is 15 residues. Trimming removed 0 bases from V and 5 bases from J; junction bases left unmatched: 6. Germline loops: CDR1 SGHRS, CDR2 YFSETQ. Written as DNA, the CDR3 is TGCGCCAGCAGCTTGGGACAGGGTCTCGGAGATACGCAGTATTTT. This codes for CASSLGQGLGDTQYF.

V and J are TRBV7-3 and TRBJ1-2, with a weak D call TRBD1 (5 bases). Trimming stripped 5 bases from V and 8 bases from J, with 15 bases between. The CDR3 has 13 amino acids. Germline loops: CDR1 SGHTA, CDR2 FQGTGA. CDR3 bases: TGTGCCAGCAGCCCCGGGCCAGGACACGGCTACACCTTC. Translation gives CASSPGPGHGYTF.

This rearrangement joins TRBV5-1 to TRBJ2-1; 8 bases map to TRBD1. The CDR3 has 15 amino acids. Germline CDR1 reads SGHRS; CDR2 reads YFSETQ. V lost 4 bases to trimming and J lost 15 bases; unmatched junction nucleotides: 18. The CDR3 loop is CASSRESTGQAKGFF. CDR3 nucleotide sequence: TGCGCCAGCAGCAGAGAGTCCACGGGACAGGCCAAGGGGTTCTTC.

V gene TRBV30 combines with J gene TRBJ2-5; D assignment may be TRBD1 or TRBD2 (5 bases each). The CDR3 loop spans 12 amino acids. V was shortened by 5 bases and J by 4 bases, with 11 bases between the two germline ends. From germline, CDR1 is GTSNPN and CDR2 SVGIG (reference sequence). The CDR3 DNA is TGTGCCTGGGCAGGGAGAGGAGAGACCCAGTACTTC. Protein product: CAWAGRGETQYF. The full variable domain, with the rest looked up from reference TRBV30 and TRBJ2-5, is SQTIHQWPATLVQPVGSPLSLECTVEGTSNPNLYWYRQAAGRGLQLLFYSVGIGQISSEVPQNLSASRPQDRQFILSSKKLLLSDSGFYLCAWAGRGETQYFGPGTRLLVL.

This rearrangement joins TRBV7-8 to TRBJ1-5; possibly TRBD1 for D (5 bases). V was trimmed by 5 bases and J by 4 bases, leaving 12 bases between them. This CDR3 contains 14 residues. Germline V gene sequence: CDR1 SGHVS, CDR2 FQNEAQ. CDR3 sequence: CASSPRQPNQPQHF. The DNA of the CDR3 is TGTGCCAGCAGCCCGCGACAGCCAAATCAGCCCCAGCATTTT.

V and J are TRBV7-9 and TRBJ2-1; D possibly matches TRBD1 or TRBD2 (5 bases each). Trimming left V 5 bases short and J 6 bases short, with 14 bases between. CDR1 SEHNR and CDR2 FQNEAQ come from the germline V gene (reference sequence). This CDR3 region has 14 residues. The CDR3 DNA sequence: TGTGCCAGCAGCCCTCGGGACCTTTCCAATGAGCAGTTCTTC. This gives the protein CASSPRDLSNEQFF.

This clone was seen a few times. The CDR3 is CASSTRLSGRSIPYNEQFF. The CDR3 bases are TGTGCCAGTAGTACCCGACTGAGCGGGAGGTCCATTCCCTACAATGAGCAGTTCTTC. This sequence joins TRBV19 and TRBJ2-1; 9 bases agree with TRBD2. Trimming removed 4 bases from V and 2 bases from J; junction bases left unmatched: 15. The CDR3 is 19 amino acids. Germline V CDR1 and CDR2: LNHDA, SQIVND (reference sequence).

Details on this clone: One end of the junction is discordant with germline, which a read error may explain. The chain is built from TRBV7-7 and TRBJ2-6; D assignment may be TRBD1 or TRBD2 (5 bases each). Germline lookup yields CDR1 SSHAT and CDR2 FNYEAQ (reference sequence). CDR3 size: 15 residues. DNA for the CDR3: TGTGCTAGCAGCTCATGGGGGTCTGGGGCCAACGTCCTGACTTTC. It encodes CASSSWGSGANVLTF.

The chain combines TRBV5-1 with TRBJ2-6; D gene unclear. The CDR3 is 14 amino acids. Trimming stripped 7 bases from V and 0 bases from J, with 8 bases between. Per germline, CDR1 SGHRS and CDR2 YFSETQ. DNA for the CDR3: TGCGCCAGCCACGTGGGCTCTGGGGCCAACGTCCTGACTTTC. This translates into CASHVGSGANVLTF.

The V gene is TRBV9, the J gene TRBJ2-5, with 9 nucleotides matching TRBD1. This CDR3 has 14 residues. The germline V gene encodes CDR1 SGDLS and CDR2 YYNGEE. Losses at the gene ends were 3 bases for V and 2 bases for J; bases not matched to a gene: 2. The chain's CDR3 is CASSEGTGQETQYF. The CDR3 nucleotides read TGTGCCAGCAGCGAGGGGACAGGGCAAGAGACCCAGTACTTC.

The J gene is TRBJ2-7, the V gene TRBV28; 7 bases match TRBD1. Per the germline V gene, CDR1 is MDHEN and CDR2 is SYDVKM. Losses at the gene ends were 3 bases for V and 0 bases for J; bases not matched to a gene: 5. There are 15 residues in the CDR3. The CDR3 nucleotides are TGTGCCAGCAGTTTTAGAGGGACAGTCTCCTACGAGCAGTACTTC. Translation gives CASSFRGTVSYEQYF. Full variable domain (missing parts from reference TRBV28 and TRBJ2-7): DVKVTQSSRYLVKRTGEKVFLECVQDMDHENMFWYRQDPGLGLRLIYFSYDVKMKEKGDIPEGYSVSREKKERFSLILESASTNQTSMYLCASSFRGTVSYEQYFGPGTRLTVT.